Listed here are 5 T cell receptor beta chains from one sample, sequenced in a study of blood T cell repertoires in COVID-19. The assay was immunoSEQ multiplex PCR, and TCRdb's table has in-frame clones only and misses some. The table has around 15,000 clones, about 80% seen once. The material sequenced was peripheral blood. All receptors derive from a woman in her 70s with active COVID-19.

The rearrangement uses TRBV5-1 and TRBJ2-3; 10 bases are a match to TRBD2. The junction had 2 bases not matched to a gene; V was cut back by 0 bases and J by 1 base. The V gene's germline CDR1 is SGHRS and CDR2 YFSETQ. The CDR3 covers 16 residues. The CDR3 loop reads CASSLGGTSGTDTQYF. For the CDR3, the DNA is TGCGCCAGCAGCTTGGGGGGGACTAGCGGCACAGATACGCAGTATTTT.

The chain employs TRBV5-1 and TRBJ2-2, with D maybe TRBD2 (5 bases). Germline CDR1 is SGHRS and CDR2 is YFSETQ. CDR3 length: 14 residues. The V end lost 2 bases, the J end lost 4 bases, and 9 bases lay between the germline ends. The CDR3 nucleotides read TGCGCCAGCAGCTTAAAAGGGAGCACCGGGGAGCTGTTTTTT. Amino acids: CASSLKGSTGELFF.

This clone showed up just once. The gene calls are TRBV13 and TRBJ2-3, with D perhaps TRBD1 (6 bases). Trimming took off 0 bases at V and 0 bases at J, with 16 bases between the two ends. The CDR3 covers 18 residues. The germline V gene has CDR1 PRHDT and CDR2 FYEKMQ (reference sequence). The chain's CDR3 is CASSLGTGWAPSTDTQYF. CDR3 DNA: TGTGCCAGCAGCTTAGGCACAGGGTGGGCCCCTAGCACAGATACGCAGTATTTT.

J is TRBJ2-5 and V is TRBV7-2; 10 bases fit TRBD2. The CDR3 has 17 residues. Germline CDR1 is SGHTA and CDR2 is FQGNSA. Trimming at V came to 4 bases and at J to 5 bases, leaving 13 bases not matched to a gene. CDR3 protein: CASSSNPSGTSEETQYF. DNA for the CDR3: TGTGCCAGCAGCTCGAACCCCTCCGGGACTAGCGAGGAGACCCAGTACTTC.

The rearrangement joins TRBV3-1 (or the pseudogene TRBV3-2) to TRBJ2-5, with 7 bases that match TRBD1. Germline lookup yields CDR1 LGHDT and CDR2 YNNKEL (reference sequence). Germline trimming cut 4 bases from V and 4 bases from J; bases unmatched to any gene: 15. The CDR3 has 17 residues. The CDR3 spells CASSLTGVRLLGETQYF. The DNA for the CDR3 is TGTGCCAGCAGCCTAACAGGGGTGAGGTTATTGGGAGAGACCCAGTACTTC.